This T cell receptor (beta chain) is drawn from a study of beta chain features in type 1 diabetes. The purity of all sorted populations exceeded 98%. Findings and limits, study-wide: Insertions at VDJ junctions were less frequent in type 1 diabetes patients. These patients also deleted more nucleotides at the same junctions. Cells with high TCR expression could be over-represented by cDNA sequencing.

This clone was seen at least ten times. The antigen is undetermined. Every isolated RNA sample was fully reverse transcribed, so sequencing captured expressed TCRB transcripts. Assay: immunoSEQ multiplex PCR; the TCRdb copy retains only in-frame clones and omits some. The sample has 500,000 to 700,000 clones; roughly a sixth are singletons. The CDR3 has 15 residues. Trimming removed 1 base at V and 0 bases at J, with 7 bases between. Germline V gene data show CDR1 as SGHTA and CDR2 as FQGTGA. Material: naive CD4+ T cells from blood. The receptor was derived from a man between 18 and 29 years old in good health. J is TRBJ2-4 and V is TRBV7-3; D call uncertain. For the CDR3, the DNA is TGTGCCAGCAGCTTAAGGTTGCTAGCCAAAAACATTCAGTACTTC. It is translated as CASSLRLLAKNIQYF. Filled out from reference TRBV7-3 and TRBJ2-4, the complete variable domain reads GAGVSQTPSNKVTEKGKYVELRCDPISGHTALYWYRQSLGQGPEFLIYFQGTGAADDSGLPNDRFFAVRPEGSVSTLKIQRTERGDSAVYLCASSLRLLAKNIQYFGAGTRLSVL.